This is a list of T cell receptor beta chains from one sample in a study of blood T cell repertoires in COVID-19. Measured with immunoSEQ multiplex PCR; TCRdb has only the in-frame clones, and not every one. Of around 400,000 clones in the sample, approximately 93% were seen once. The specimen sequenced was PBMCs or T cells enriched from blood (not recorded which). These receptors originate from a woman aged 40 to 50 who had been exposed to COVID-19. CDR3s include the opening cysteine and the closing phenylalanine or tryptophan. D genes are given only for firm matches. Some rows mark clone size as missing; the rest say once, few, many or name a class of expanded clone.

J	V	D	size	DNA	CDR3
TRBJ1-1	TRBV11-3	NA	NA	TGTGCCAGCAGCCCGGGAGGGAAGAACACTGAAGCTTTCTTT	CASSPGGKNTEAFF
TRBJ1-2	TRBV3-1/TRBV3-2	NA	NA	TGTGCCAGCAGCCAGTCGGGGGTTAGTGGCTACACCTTC	CASSQSGVSGYTF
TRBJ1-5	TRBV5-1	TRBD1	NA	TGCGCCAGCAGCGACGGGACAGGGAGGAATCAGCCCCAGCATTTT	CASSDGTGRNQPQHF
TRBJ1-4	TRBV7-8	NA	NA	TGTGCCAGCAGCTATGCCGGGGGAGGTGAAAAACTGTTTTTT	CASSYAGGGEKLFF
TRBJ1-6	TRBV15	NA	NA	TGTGCCACCAGCAGAGATCGGTCACCCCTCCACTTT	CATSRDRSPLHF
TRBJ1-5	TRBV15	NA	NA	TGTGCCACCAGCAGAGCTCGCGGTAGCAATCAGCCCCAGCATTTT	CATSRARGSNQPQHF
TRBJ1-1	TRBV11-2	TRBD1	NA	TGTGCCAGCAGTCCTAATCGGGACAGGGTGGCTTTCTTT	CASSPNRDRVAFF
TRBJ2-1	TRBV19	TRBD1	once	TGTGCCAGTGCGAAGACAGGGGCAAGGGGCGATGAGCAGTTCTTC	CASAKTGARGDEQFF
TRBJ1-4	TRBV7-9	TRBD1	NA	TGTGCCAGCAGCCTCGGGACAGGGGTCGAAAAACTGTTTTTT	CASSLGTGVEKLFF
TRBJ1-4	TRBV7-2	NA	NA	TGTGCCAGCAGCTCCGGACAGCATGAAAAACTGTTTTTT	CASSSGQHEKLFF
TRBJ1-5	TRBV27	TRBD1	NA	TGTGCCAGCAGTCCCTACCGGGACAGGGCTAATCAGCCCCAGCATTTT	CASSPYRDRANQPQHF